The next 31 T cell receptor beta chains were all read from a single sample in a study of CD8 T cells in Susac syndrome. Random hexamers served to reverse transcribe roughly 0.5 to 1 ug RNA. Each CDR3 protein is one row after TCRdb ran MiXCR on the immunoSEQ multiplex PCR reads. The sample has just over 150,000 distinct CDR3 sequences; roughly 95% are singletons. The sample taken for sequencing was CD4+ T cells from PBMCs. The receptor set was obtained from a human donor with Susac syndrome.

This clonotype appeared once. The V call is TRBV20-1, the J call TRBJ1-2; 7 bases align to TRBD1. With 3 bases clipped from V and 3 bases from J, the junction kept 4 bases outside the gene matches. The CDR3 is made up of 13 amino acids. Germline V gene lookup returns CDR1 DFQATT and CDR2 SNEGSKA (reference sequence). The CDR3 nucleotides are TGCAGTGCTAGTTCCCAGGGGGACTATGGCTACACCTTC. Encoded protein: CSASSQGDYGYTF.

The rearrangement joins TRBV15 to TRBJ2-3; unclear D gene. The CDR3 extends over 16 amino acids. Germline values: CDR1 LNHNV, CDR2 YYDKDF (reference sequence). With 1 base removed from V and 2 bases from J, the gap between germline ends came to 13 bases. The CDR3 spells CATSRGRTEATDTQYF. The DNA of the CDR3 is TGTGCCACCAGCAGAGGGAGAACAGAGGCCACAGATACGCAGTATTTT.

About this clonotype itself: A junction end diverges from the germline sequence, so it may reflect a read error. This chain uses TRBV3-1 with TRBJ2-1; D unresolved. CDR3 length equals 11 residues. Germline CDR1 is LGHDT and CDR2 is YNNKEL (reference sequence). For the CDR3, the DNA is TGTGCCAGCCGCCACAAGGGCGGCCAGTTCTTC. Protein product: CASRHKGGQFF.

The chain couples TRBV12-5 to TRBJ1-1; D gene uncertain. Trimming cost V 4 bases and J 1 base, with 13 bases left between them. From germline, CDR1 is LGHNT and CDR2 FRNRAP. The CDR3 loop spans 15 amino acids. CDR3 region: CASGSLLARNTEAFF. The DNA for the CDR3 is TGTGCTAGTGGTTCCCTCCTAGCTAGGAACACTGAAGCTTTCTTT.

The chain is built from TRBV5-1 and TRBJ1-1; D uncertain. The CDR3 covers 14 residues. Germline CDR1 is SGHRS and CDR2 is YFSETQ. Trimming stripped 1 base from V and 0 bases from J, with 7 bases between. The chain's CDR3 is CASSLQNMNTEAFF. The CDR3 region has the DNA TGCGCCAGCAGCTTGCAGAACATGAACACTGAAGCTTTCTTT.

This chain connects TRBV9 to TRBJ1-2, with a possible D match to TRBD1 (5 bases). The germline V and J ends were trimmed by 4 bases and 7 bases, with 14 bases remaining between them. Germline-derived CDR1 and CDR2 are SGDLS and YYNGEE. This CDR3 has 13 amino acids. CDR3 sequence reads: CASSLYEGTGYTF. In DNA form, the CDR3 reads TGTGCCAGCAGCTTATACGAAGGGACTGGCTACACCTTC.

V and J are TRBV6-6 and TRBJ2-7; D is perhaps TRBD2 (5 bases). The CDR3 is 15 residues long. The ends were cut back, 4 bases at V and 2 bases at J, with 15 bases in the middle. Germline CDR1 is MNHNY and CDR2 is SVGAGI (reference sequence). The CDR3 is CASSFAGRGTYEQYF. The CDR3 DNA is TGTGCCAGCAGTTTTGCCGGACGGGGAACCTACGAGCAGTACTTC.

CDR3 region: CASTSLASNTGELFF. The DNA for the CDR3 is TGTGCCAGCACCTCACTAGCTTCGAACACCGGGGAGCTGTTTTTT. V usage is TRBV9 and J usage is TRBJ2-2, with D tentatively TRBD2 (6 bases). This CDR3 is 15 amino acids long. V was pared by 6 bases and J by 0 bases, with 12 bases between. Per germline, CDR1 SGDLS and CDR2 YYNGEE.

This chain connects TRBV15 to TRBJ1-2; D is undetermined. The CDR3 sequence is 14 residues long. Germline CDR1 reads LNHNV; CDR2 reads YYDKDF (reference sequence). The V end lost 0 bases, the J end lost 5 bases, and 10 bases lay between the germline ends. In DNA, the CDR3 is TGTGCCACCAGCAGAGAAGAGACCCTATATGGCTACACCTTC. It encodes CATSREETLYGYTF.

In this sample, this clonotype turned up once. V and J are TRBV18 and TRBJ1-5; D may be TRBD1 (5 bases). This CDR3 contains 16 residues. Germline CDR1 reads KGHSH; CDR2 reads LQKENI. The V gene lost 4 bases and the J gene lost 3 bases, with 16 bases spanning the gap. CDR3 in amino acids: CASSQGRQGDNQPQHF. CDR3 nucleotide sequence: TGTGCCAGCTCACAGGGTAGGCAGGGAGACAATCAGCCCCAGCATTTT.

The genes are TRBV29-1 and TRBJ1-2; D might be TRBD1 (5 bases). In germline, CDR1 is SQVTM, CDR2 ANQGSEA. The CDR3 spans 13 residues. The ends were cut back, 5 bases at V and 5 bases at J, with 15 bases in the middle. The chain's CDR3 is CSVLSETVYGYTF. The CDR3 DNA reads TGCAGCGTTCTCAGCGAGACAGTTTATGGCTACACCTTC. The full variable domain, its missing parts supplied by reference TRBV29-1 and TRBJ1-2, is SAVISQKPSRDICQRGTSLTIQCQVDSQVTMMFWYRQQPGQSLTLIATANQGSEATYESGFVIDKFPISRPNLTFSTLTVSNMSPEDSSIYLCSVLSETVYGYTFGSGTRLTVV.

The V gene is TRBV3-1, the J gene TRBJ2-5; D might be TRBD1 (6 bases). This CDR3 contains 14 residues. The germline gives CDR1 LGHDT, CDR2 YNNKEL (reference sequence). V lost 3 bases to trimming and J lost 5 bases, with 13 bases between them. CDR3 region: CASSHLRGFETQYF. CDR3 nucleotide sequence: TGTGCCAGCAGCCACCTAAGGGGGTTTGAGACCCAGTACTTC.

This chain uses TRBV12-3 or TRBV12-4 with TRBJ2-7; 7 nucleotides align to TRBD2. Germline trimming cut 3 bases from V and 4 bases from J; bases unmatched to any gene: 9. The CDR3 is made up of 15 amino acids. Here the CDR3 DNA reads TGTGCCAGCAGTTTGGCGGGACTGGGGGGGTACGAGCAGTACTTC. This codes for CASSLAGLGGYEQYF.

The chain has TRBV6-5 and TRBJ2-5; 8 positions match TRBD1. After removal of 7 bases from V and 4 bases from J, the junction contained 5 bases not matched to a gene. The length of the CDR3 is 13 residues. CDR1 MNHEY and CDR2 SVGAGI come from the germline V gene. The CDR3 nucleotides are TGTGCCAGCAAGGGGACAGGTCGAGAGACCCAGTACTTC. Translation: CASKGTGRETQYF.

The V call is TRBV25-1, the J call TRBJ1-2, with a tentative D call TRBD1 (5 bases). Germline lookup yields CDR1 MGHDK and CDR2 SYGVNS. Trimming removed 2 bases from V and 6 bases from J, with 13 bases in between. CDR3 length equals 14 residues. The CDR3 DNA sequence: TGTGCCAGCAGTGAACGAATTGGGACGAATGGCTACACCTTC. Protein sequence: CASSERIGTNGYTF.

The rearrangement uses TRBV5-1 and TRBJ2-5, with TRBD2 identical over 9 bases. Per the germline V gene, CDR1 is SGHRS and CDR2 is YFSETQ. The junction had 4 bases not matched to a gene; V was cut back by 3 bases and J by 4 bases. The CDR3 sequence is 14 residues long. CDR3 sequence: CASSYSGGGETQYF. CDR3 sequence (DNA): TGCGCCAGCAGCTATAGCGGGGGAGGAGAGACCCAGTACTTC.

The V gene is TRBV7-9, the J gene TRBJ2-2, with 7 bases aligning to TRBD2. The germline V gene has CDR1 SEHNR and CDR2 FQNEAQ (reference sequence). The V gene end was trimmed by 5 bases and the J gene end by 2 bases; junction bases not matched to a gene: 8. The CDR3 is 16 amino acids. CDR3 region: CASSPSGTTNTGELFF. CDR3 coding DNA: TGTGCCAGCAGCCCCTCCGGGACTACAAACACCGGGGAGCTGTTTTTT.

The chain recombines TRBV4-1 with TRBJ1-2; no definite D call. The CDR3 sequence is 11 residues long. The V and J ends lost 2 bases and 9 bases respectively, with 7 bases between them. Germline CDR1 and CDR2: MGHRA and YSYEKL. In DNA, the CDR3 is TGCGCCAGCAGCCAATTATCCCGCTACACCTTC. This gives the protein CASSQLSRYTF.

The rearrangement links TRBV7-8 to TRBJ2-5; 7 bases agree with TRBD1. The CDR3 runs to 17 residues. Germline CDR1 is SGHVS and CDR2 is FQNEAQ. V lost 1 base, J lost 1 base, and 9 bases stayed unmatched. The CDR3 protein is CASSLGHRGRVQETQYF. The CDR3 nucleotides are TGTGCCAGCAGCTTAGGACACAGGGGAAGGGTCCAAGAGACCCAGTACTTC. Full variable domain (missing parts from reference TRBV7-8 and TRBJ2-5): GAGVSQSPRYKVAKRGQDVALRCDPISGHVSLFWYQQALGQGPEFLTYFQNEAQLDKSGLPSDRFFAERPEGSVSTLKIQRTQQEDSAVYLCASSLGHRGRVQETQYFGPGTRLLVL.

This chain joins TRBV29-1 and TRBJ1-4; D is undetermined. Trimming stripped 7 bases from V and 4 bases from J, with 7 bases between. Per the germline V gene, CDR1 is SQVTM and CDR2 is ANQGSEA. The CDR3 contains 11 residues. CDR3 DNA sequence: TGCAGCGCGAGGGATAATGAAAAACTGTTTTTT. It codes for CSARDNEKLFF. Full variable domain (outside the CDR3, taken from reference TRBV29-1 and TRBJ1-4): SAVISQKPSRDICQRGTSLTIQCQVDSQVTMMFWYRQQPGQSLTLIATANQGSEATYESGFVIDKFPISRPNLTFSTLTVSNMSPEDSSIYLCSARDNEKLFFGSGTQLSVL.

The genes are TRBV4-1 and TRBJ2-2, with D possibly matching TRBD2 (5 bases). V was clipped by 1 base and J by 6 bases, with 6 bases between them. CDR1 is MGHRA and CDR2 is YSYEKL in the germline V gene. This CDR3 is 13 amino acids long. CDR3 DNA: TGCGCCAGCAGCCAAGTCGGGGCCGGGGAGCTGTTTTTT. Translated: CASSQVGAGELFF.

The chain couples TRBV29-1 to TRBJ2-7; no definite D call. The ends were cut back, 7 bases at V and 0 bases at J, with 16 bases in the middle. The CDR3 totals 14 residues. Germline CDR1 SQVTM, CDR2 ANQGSEA. In DNA, the CDR3 is TGCAGCGCCCTTCTTCCGACAAGCTCCTACGAGCAGTACTTC. It codes for CSALLPTSSYEQYF.

V usage is TRBV6-2 or TRBV6-3 and J usage is TRBJ2-7; D is unresolved. Trimming left V 4 bases short and J 10 bases short, with 11 bases between. This CDR3 region has 11 residues. The germline V gene has CDR1 MNHEY and CDR2 SVGEGT. CDR3 protein: CASSFASRQYF. As DNA, the CDR3 is TGTGCCAGCAGTTTCGCGAGTAGACAGTACTTC.

This chain links TRBV13 with TRBJ2-3, with TRBD2 identical over 8 bases. Germline assignment: CDR1 PRHDT and CDR2 FYEKMQ (reference sequence). CDR3 size: 17 residues. V dropped 6 bases and J dropped 4; count of bases not matched to a gene: 15. CDR3 nucleotides: TGTGCCAGCAGAAGGGTAAACGGGGGGGCCGGAGCAGATACGCAGTATTTT. It specifies CASRRVNGGAGADTQYF.

The chain carries TRBV7-8 and TRBJ2-1; 12 positions match TRBD2. V shed 5 bases, J shed 11 bases, and the junction held 16 bases outside the gene matches. The CDR3 length is 17 residues. Germline CDR1 SGHVS, CDR2 FQNEAQ. The CDR3: CASSPAGTSGSLRKQFF. The CDR3 nucleotides read TGTGCCAGCAGCCCCGCGGGGACTAGCGGGTCTCTAAGGAAGCAGTTCTTC.

The chain has TRBV2 and TRBJ2-7; no clear D gene. V lost 8 bases to trimming and J lost 4 bases, with 6 bases between them. The CDR3 covers 10 residues. Germline V gene data show CDR1 as SNHLY and CDR2 as FYNNEI. This chain's CDR3 is CASARYEQYF. DNA for the CDR3: TGTGCCAGCGCCCGATACGAGCAGTACTTC.

V gene TRBV20-1 combines with J gene TRBJ2-1, with 8 bases identical to TRBD2. Germline-derived CDR1 and CDR2 are DFQATT and SNEGSKA (reference sequence). The CDR3 is 12 residues long. The ends lost 7 bases at V and 7 bases at J; junction bases unmatched: 6. CDR3 sequence (DNA): TGCAGTGTCTCGAGCGGGGGAAATGAGCAGTTCTTC. This encodes CSVSSGGNEQFF.

This sequence joins TRBV3-1 and TRBJ1-2, with 9 bases matching TRBD1. Trimming at V came to 4 bases and at J to 4 bases, leaving 1 base not matched to a gene. In germline, CDR1 is LGHDT, CDR2 YNNKEL (reference sequence). CDR3 length equals 13 residues. In DNA, the CDR3 is TGTGCCAGCAGCCCGGGACAGGGCTATGGCTACACCTTC. This encodes CASSPGQGYGYTF.

The chain joins TRBV29-1 to TRBJ2-3, with D perhaps TRBD1 (6 bases). CDR1 and CDR2 from the germline V gene are SQVTM and ANQGSEA. The CDR3 loop spans 14 amino acids. V lost 6 bases, J lost 4 bases, and 17 bases lay in between. DNA of the CDR3: TGCAGCGTCCAAATGTGGACAGCCTCAGATACGCAGTATTTT. Its protein product is CSVQMWTASDTQYF.

V is TRBV7-2 and J is TRBJ2-5, with a possible D match to TRBD2 (5 bases). With 3 bases removed from V and 5 bases from J, the gap between germline ends came to 10 bases. Germline V lookup: CDR1 SGHTA, CDR2 FQGNSA. The CDR3 is made up of 13 amino acids. As DNA, the CDR3 is TGTGCCAGCAGCTTGGGAAGAGGGGAGACCCAGTACTTC. Encoded protein: CASSLGRGETQYF.

This chain joins TRBV25-1 and TRBJ2-2; 9 bases fit TRBD1. Germline-derived CDR1 and CDR2 are MGHDK and SYGVNS. V gave up 3 bases and J gave up 7 bases; unmatched junction bases: 9. The CDR3 has 16 residues. The CDR3 nucleotides are TGTGCCAGCAGTGAGCACGGGACAGGGATCTTCGGGGAGCTGTTTTTT. Translating it yields CASSEHGTGIFGELFF. Supplemented by reference TRBV25-1 and TRBJ2-2, the full variable domain reads EADIYQTPRYLVIGTGKKITLECSQTMGHDKMYWYQQDPGMELHLIHYSYGVNSTEKGDLSSESTVSRIRTEHFPLTLESARPSHTSQYLCASSEHGTGIFGELFFGEGSRLTVL.